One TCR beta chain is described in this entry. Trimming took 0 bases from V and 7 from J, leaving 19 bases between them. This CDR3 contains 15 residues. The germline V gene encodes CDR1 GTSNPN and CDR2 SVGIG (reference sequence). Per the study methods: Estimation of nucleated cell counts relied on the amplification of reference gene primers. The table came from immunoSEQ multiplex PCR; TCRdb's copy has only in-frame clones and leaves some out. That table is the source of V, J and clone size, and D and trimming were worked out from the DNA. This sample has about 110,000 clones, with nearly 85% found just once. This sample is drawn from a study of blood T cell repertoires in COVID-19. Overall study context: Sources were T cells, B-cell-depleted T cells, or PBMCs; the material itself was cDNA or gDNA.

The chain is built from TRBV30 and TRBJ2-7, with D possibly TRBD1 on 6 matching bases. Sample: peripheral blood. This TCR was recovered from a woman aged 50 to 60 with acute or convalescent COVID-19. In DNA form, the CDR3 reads TGTGCCTGGAGTGTAGGGGACATCCGGGGACGGGAGCAGTACTTC. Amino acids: CAWSVGDIRGREQYF.